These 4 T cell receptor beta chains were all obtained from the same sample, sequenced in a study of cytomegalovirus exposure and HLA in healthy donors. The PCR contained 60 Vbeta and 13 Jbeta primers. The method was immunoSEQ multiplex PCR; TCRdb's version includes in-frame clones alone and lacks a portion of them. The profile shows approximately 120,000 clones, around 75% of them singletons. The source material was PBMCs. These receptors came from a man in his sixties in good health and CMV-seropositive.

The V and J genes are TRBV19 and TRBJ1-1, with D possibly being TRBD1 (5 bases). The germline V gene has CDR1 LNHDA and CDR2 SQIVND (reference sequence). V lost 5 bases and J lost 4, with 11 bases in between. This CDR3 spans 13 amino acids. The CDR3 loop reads CASSEGRGTEAFF. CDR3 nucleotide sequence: TGTGCCAGTAGTGAAGGGAGGGGCACTGAAGCTTTCTTT.

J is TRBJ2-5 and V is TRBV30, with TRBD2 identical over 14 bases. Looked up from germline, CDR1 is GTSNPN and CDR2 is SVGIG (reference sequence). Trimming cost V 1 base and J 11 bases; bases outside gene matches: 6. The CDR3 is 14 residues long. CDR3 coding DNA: TGTGCCTGGAGTGGGACTAGCGGGGGGCGGGAGCAGTACTTC. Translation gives CAWSGTSGGREQYF.

CDR3 DNA: TGTGCCAGCAGCCTCCGCGGGGGGGCCCCCCTCAATGAGCAGTTCTTC. Protein product: CASSLRGGAPLNEQFF. The genes are TRBV14 and TRBJ2-1; 9 bases match TRBD2. Germline loops: CDR1 SGHDN, CDR2 FVKESK. The J segment lost 6 bases and the V segment lost 4 bases, leaving 10 bases of the junction unmatched. The CDR3 is 16 amino acids. Supplemented by reference TRBV14 and TRBJ2-1, the full variable domain reads EAGVTQFPSHSVIEKGQTVTLRCDPISGHDNLYWYRRVMGKEIKFLLHFVKESKQDESGMPNNRFLAERTGGTYSTLKVQPAELEDSGVYFCASSLRGGAPLNEQFFGPGTRLTVL.

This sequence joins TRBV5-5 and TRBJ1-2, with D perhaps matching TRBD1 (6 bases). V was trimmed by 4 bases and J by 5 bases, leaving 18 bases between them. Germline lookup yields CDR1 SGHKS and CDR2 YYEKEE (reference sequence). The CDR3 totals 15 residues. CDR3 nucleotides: TGTGCCAGCAGCGGGAGGGGGGGGACAAATTATGGCTACACCTTC. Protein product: CASSGRGGTNYGYTF.